The clone carrying this T cell receptor (beta chain) is a singleton in its sample. The RNA, 0.5 to 1 ug, was put through reverse transcription using random hexamers. The immunoSEQ assay covered 54 Vbeta and 13 Jbeta segments for CDR3. TCRdb re-called the immunoSEQ multiplex PCR reads with MiXCR, one entry per CDR3 protein. Of about 290,000 distinct CDR3 sequences in the sample, approximately 89% were seen once. This record comes from a study of CD8 T cells in Susac syndrome. TCR beta sequences were obtained from blood CD8+ and CD4+ T cells. In the multiple sclerosis control group, patients were treatment-naive and had stable or active relapsing-remitting disease. CDR1 is SGHTS, CDR2 YDEGEE, per germline. V lost 4 bases and J 5 bases, leaving 13 bases between the germline ends. This CDR3 is 14 amino acids long.

The TCR comes from a human donor with multiple sclerosis. This chain uses TRBV5-8 with TRBJ2-1; D may be TRBD1 (5 bases). Sample: CD8+ T cells from PBMCs. CDR3 residues: CASSPGPGNNEQFF. CDR3 DNA sequence: TGTGCCAGCAGCCCAGGACCAGGGAACAATGAGCAGTTCTTC.